A single T cell receptor beta chain is shown here with its context. This receptor's antigen is unknown. Base quality data are lacking; no much larger clone is found one base away. The germline V gene specifies KGHSH as CDR1 and LQKENI as CDR2. The CDR3 runs 13 residues from the cysteine to the phenylalanine. Left in the record is the CDR3 DNA by itself, 39 bases read in frame from the first base. V lost 6 bases and J lost 6 bases; the stretch between them is 15 bases long. Genomic DNA was extracted from sorted cells for sequencing of the TCRbeta CDR3 region. TCRbeta CDR3 regions were sequenced using the immunoSEQ Assay. TCRdb holds this immuneACCESS table with in-frame rearrangements only. Some clones are missing; in checked studies, unresolved V genes explain under half, and the rest has no known cause. This sample holds 90,000 to 120,000 clones; just over 90% were observed only once. 0.31% of the sample is taken by the ten largest.

The sample originates from a study of OX40 agonist ivuxolimab in advanced cancers. In the study overall: Ivuxolimab was a fully human IgG2 agonistic monoclonal antibody targeting the costimulatory receptor OX40 (CD134). Partial responses occurred in three dose-escalation patients, of whom one had hepatocellular carcinoma and two had cutaneous melanoma. Of the approximately 53 patients in dose escalation, approximately 20 had hepatocellular carcinoma, some 15 had melanoma, 9 had renal cell carcinoma and 9 had head and neck cancer. The paper describes the monotherapy dose-escalation part (N ≈ 49 patients) of the phase I trial of ivuxolimab. The point of sequencing TCRbeta in the periphery was to test whether ivuxolimab changed TCR sequence diversity and drove clonal T-cell expansion. Prior anti-PD-1, anti-PD-L1 or anti-CTLA-4 therapy was permitted, and about two fifths of dose-escalation patients had received checkpoint inhibitors. A male proportion of roughly 85% and a mean age of about 60 years, ranging from about 23 to 90, were recorded for the dose-escalation cohort. Intravenous ivuxolimab was administered to patients every 2 weeks at six dose levels: 0.01, 0.1, 0.3, 1.5, 3 and 10 mg/kg.

Patients with a history of autoimmune disease or receiving systemic immunosuppression were excluded from the trial. Peripheral blood for TCR sequencing was collected from all dose cohorts at baseline, on cycle 4 day 1, and on cycle 7 day 1. The samples were taken from a phase I, first-in-human, multicenter, open-label dose-escalation trial of ivuxolimab. Adults with locally advanced or metastatic melanoma, renal cell carcinoma, hepatocellular carcinoma or head and neck squamous cell carcinoma were enrolled in the trial. Before TCR sequencing, CD4+ and CD8+ T cells were separately sorted from peripheral blood. Broad study findings and their caveats: The antigen specificity of the clonally expanded peripheral T cells was not determined. Clonal expansion of both CD4+ and CD8+ blood T cells was observed from baseline to week 6 at doses 0.1 to 3.0 mg/kg. Low levels of normalized T-cell clonal expansion were also seen in some patients who did not respond. After ivuxolimab, expanded clones were on average more numerous among CD8+ T cells than among CD4+ T cells. Partial responders in the 0.1-3.0 mg/kg groups had among the lowest normalized peripheral clonal expansion, especially among CD8+ T cells.

The material sequenced was CD4+ or CD8+ T cells sorted from blood, taken in a trial of the OX40 agonist ivuxolimab. This sequence originates from an adult with an advanced solid tumor such as melanoma, head and neck, liver or kidney cancer. Recombination linked TRBV18 to TRBJ2-7; there is no confident call for the D gene. The CDR3 corresponds to CASSWTTRSEQYF. In nucleotides, the sequence is TGTGCCAGCTCTTGGACGACGAGGAGCGAGCAGTACTTC.